These 22 T cell receptor beta chains were sequenced from one sample in a study of blood T cells in healthy people across ages. Primed by a sample-barcoded 5' primer and a J-beta primer mix, a second PCR proceeded for about 6 to 11 cycles. Each CDR3 protein is one row after TCRdb ran MiXCR on the 5' RACE reads. The sample consists of about 930,000 distinct CDR3 sequences, 25% to 35% of them appearing once. The sample also formed part of further work on T cells of mothers and their children.

Sequencing was carried out using blood. The origin of the receptors is a woman between 35 and 50 years old in good health.

This clonotype has a handful of counts. This sequence joins TRBV10-3 and TRBJ2-1; 7 bases are a match to TRBD1. The CDR3 spans 13 residues. Germline CDR1 and CDR2: ENHRY and SYGVKD. The V and J ends lost 6 bases and 4 bases, in that order; junction bases with no gene match: 3. DNA for the CDR3: TGTGCCATCAGGGGGACAGAATACAATGAGCAGTTCTTC. Translating gives CAIRGTEYNEQFF.

V usage is TRBV7-9 and J usage is TRBJ2-3; the match to TRBD2 covers 12 bases. V shed 5 bases and J 5 bases; nucleotides not matched to a gene: 8. CDR1 is SEHNR, CDR2 FQNEAQ, per germline (reference sequence). The CDR3 contains 16 residues. The CDR3 DNA is TGTGCCAGCAGCCCCCCCACTAGCGGGGGGCTAGATACGCAGTATTTT. Amino acid sequence: CASSPPTSGGLDTQYF.

This clonotype showed up just a few times. The chain uses TRBV27 and TRBJ1-2, with 7 bases aligning to TRBD1. The CDR3 is made up of 18 amino acids. CDR1 is MNHEY, CDR2 SMNVEV, per germline (reference sequence). Trimming took 0 bases from V and 0 from J; bases not matched to a gene: 10. The CDR3 sequence is CASSLSRGGGEANYGYTF. CDR3 DNA: TGTGCCAGCAGTTTATCGAGGGGAGGGGGCGAAGCTAACTATGGCTACACCTTC.

Ten or more counts support this clonotype. The V gene is TRBV3-1, the J gene TRBJ2-7, with D uncertain. Germline CDR1 reads LGHDT; CDR2 reads YNNKEL (reference sequence). The CDR3 spans 14 residues. Trimming removed 3 bases from V and 2 bases from J, with 11 bases in between. CDR3: CASSQGPTAYEQYF. CDR3 coding DNA: TGTGCCAGCAGCCAGGGTCCTACGGCCTACGAGCAGTACTTC.

There are many counts of this clonotype. V is TRBV4-1 and J is TRBJ2-5; TRBD2 might be the D (6 bases). The CDR3 spans 15 residues. V lost 4 bases, J lost 2 bases, and 14 bases lay in between. CDR1 and CDR2 from the germline V gene are MGHRA and YSYEKL. CDR3: CASSPAGRTQETQYF. CDR3 DNA: TGCGCCAGCAGCCCGGCGGGACGGACGCAAGAGACCCAGTACTTC.

This clonotype has just a few counts. The chain employs TRBV7-9 and TRBJ1-2; D not resolved. Germline lookup yields CDR1 SEHNR and CDR2 FQNEAQ (reference sequence). The CDR3 length is 13 residues. The V and J ends lost 5 bases and 7 bases respectively, with 14 bases between them. CDR3 protein: CASSRGEYGGYTF. The CDR3 bases are TGTGCCAGCAGCCGAGGAGAATATGGTGGCTACACCTTC.

To note about this clonotype: One base away lies a much larger clone, so this may be a sequencing read error. The rearrangement links TRBV5-1 to TRBJ1-2; possibly TRBD1 for D (5 bases). Germline CDR1 is SGHRS and CDR2 is YFSETQ. This CDR3 has 15 residues. For the CDR3, the DNA is TGCACCAGCAGCTCCGCGGACACTTCTAACTATGGCTACACCTTC. Translated, it gives CTSSSADTSNYGYTF.

V usage is TRBV5-1 and J usage is TRBJ2-3; D may be TRBD1 (6 bases). Per germline, CDR1 SGHRS and CDR2 YFSETQ. V lost 4 bases and J 4 bases, leaving 19 bases between the germline ends. CDR3 length equals 16 residues. The CDR3 here is CASSPSPAGAADTQYF. The CDR3 DNA is TGCGCCAGCAGCCCTTCCCCGGCAGGGGCCGCAGATACGCAGTATTTT.

This clonotype has just a few counts. The chain joins TRBV10-3 to TRBJ2-5; TRBD2 matches at 11 bases. Losses at the gene ends were 4 bases for V and 0 bases for J; bases not matched to a gene: 4. This CDR3 has 16 residues. CDR1 and CDR2 (germline): ENHRY, SYGVKD. The CDR3 bases are TGTGCCATCAGTGGGTCGACTAGCGGGGACCAAGAGACCCAGTACTTC. Translating gives CAISGSTSGDQETQYF.

This CDR3 is CSAAPGGRSSLKAFF. The CDR3 DNA reads TGCAGTGCTGCCCCCGGGGGGCGCTCTAGTCTCAAAGCTTTCTTT. The chain has TRBV20-1 and TRBJ1-1, with D possibly being TRBD1 (6 bases). Per the germline V gene, CDR1 is DFQATT and CDR2 is SNEGSKA (reference sequence). V was trimmed by 5 bases and J by 9 bases, leaving 25 bases between them. This CDR3 has 15 amino acids.

This clonotype occurred a few times. This chain connects TRBV3-1 to TRBJ2-7; 8 bases align to TRBD2. From germline, CDR1 is LGHDT and CDR2 YNNKEL (reference sequence). After removal of 1 base from V and 2 bases from J, the junction contained 4 bases not matched to a gene. This CDR3 is 15 amino acids long. In DNA form, the CDR3 reads TGTGCCAGCAGCCAAGCTCAGCGGGGGCCCTACGAGCAGTACTTC. This codes for CASSQAQRGPYEQYF.

This clonotype turned up a few times. CDR3 amino acids: CASSLVGTGQKLFF. DNA of the CDR3: TGTGCCAGCAGCTTAGTAGGGACAGGGCAAAAACTGTTTTTT. J is TRBJ1-4 and V is TRBV7-2, with 9 bases that match TRBD1. Looked up from germline, CDR1 is SGHTA and CDR2 is FQGNSA. The CDR3 sequence is 14 residues long. Germline trimming cut 1 base from V and 9 bases from J; bases unmatched to any gene: 3.

The chain employs TRBV7-2 and TRBJ2-1, with D possibly matching TRBD2 (6 bases). This CDR3 has 15 amino acids. Germline V CDR1 and CDR2: SGHTA, FQGNSA. Trimming shortened V by 1 base and J by 7 bases, and 14 bases separated the two germline ends. The CDR3 sequence is CASSLGAGTMNEQFF. The CDR3 nucleotides are TGTGCCAGCAGCTTAGGGGCGGGGACCATGAATGAGCAGTTCTTC.

This clonotype was seen a few times. The chain carries TRBV3-1 and TRBJ2-5; D possibly corresponds to TRBD1 (5 bases). V dropped 1 base and J dropped 11 bases, with 20 bases sitting between them. CDR1 is LGHDT, CDR2 YNNKEL, per germline (reference sequence). The CDR3 is 15 amino acids. CDR3 nucleotide sequence: TGTGCCAGCAGCCAAGTGGCAGGGCAAGGGTATGAGCAGTACTTC. This translates into CASSQVAGQGYEQYF.

This clonotype was counted many times. The chain joins TRBV4-1 to TRBJ1-1, with D uncertain. The CDR3 is made up of 15 amino acids. V was pared by 0 bases and J by 0 bases, with 8 bases between. Germline V gene sequence: CDR1 MGHRA, CDR2 YSYEKL. CDR3 region: CASSQDTAMNTEAFF. CDR3 sequence (DNA): TGCGCCAGCAGCCAAGATACAGCCATGAACACTGAAGCTTTCTTT.

The rearrangement joins TRBV20-1 to TRBJ1-5; 7 nucleotides match TRBD1. Germline values: CDR1 DFQATT, CDR2 SNEGSKA (reference sequence). The CDR3 spans 15 residues. V dropped 5 bases and J dropped 1; count of bases not matched to a gene: 8. CDR3 residues: CSAPRRGSSNQPQHF. The CDR3 DNA is TGCAGTGCTCCCCGCAGGGGGAGCAGCAATCAGCCCCAGCATTTT.

In its sample, this clonotype was seen a few times. This sequence joins TRBV28 and TRBJ1-6; possible D gene TRBD1, 5 bases. The CDR3 loop spans 13 amino acids. The germline CDR1 and CDR2 sequences are MDHEN and SYDVKM. Trimming stripped 2 bases from V and 10 bases from J, with 9 bases between. The DNA for the CDR3 is TGTGCCAGCAGTTTAATCAGGGAATCACCCCTCCACTTT. Translation: CASSLIRESPLHF.

The table lists this clonotype with a few counts. The chain uses TRBV20-1 and TRBJ1-1; D is unclear. Trimming left V 3 bases short and J 2 bases short, with 13 bases between. The length of the CDR3 is 14 residues. Germline CDR1 reads DFQATT; CDR2 reads SNEGSKA (reference sequence). CDR3 protein: CSASRDGRNTEAFF. The CDR3 DNA reads TGCAGTGCTAGCCGCGACGGGAGAAACACTGAAGCTTTCTTT.

This clonotype rates as medium-sized (0.01 to 0.1%). The rearrangement uses TRBV13 and TRBJ2-7; 8 bases agree with TRBD1. The CDR3 runs 15 residues. Per the germline V gene, CDR1 is PRHDT and CDR2 is FYEKMQ (reference sequence). V trimming: 5 bases; J trimming: 2 bases; junction bases outside the gene matches: 8. Here the CDR3 DNA reads TGTGCCAGCAGCAAGACGGACAGGGTCCCCTACGAGCAGTACTTC. This encodes CASSKTDRVPYEQYF.

This clonotype was seen only a few times. The rearrangement uses TRBV14 and TRBJ1-2; D call uncertain. V was clipped by 4 bases and J by 3 bases, with 12 bases between them. The CDR3 covers 14 residues. Germline-derived CDR1 and CDR2 are SGHDN and FVKESK. CDR3 sequence reads: CASSPTSGYYGYTF. The CDR3 nucleotides read TGTGCCAGCAGCCCCACCTCCGGGTACTATGGCTACACCTTC.

This clonotype was counted between two and nine times. The chain recombines TRBV30 with TRBJ1-4; perhaps TRBD1 as D (5 bases). The CDR3 totals 14 residues. Germline V lookup: CDR1 GTSNPN, CDR2 SVGIG (reference sequence). The germline V and J ends were trimmed by 0 bases and 8 bases, with 13 bases remaining between them. CDR3 nucleotides: TGTGCCTGGAGTGTACTCGACAGTCCAGAAAAACTGTTTTTT. It encodes CAWSVLDSPEKLFF.

This clonotype has more than one count but fewer than ten. The chain links TRBV28 to TRBJ2-5, with 9 bases lining up with TRBD1. Germline CDR1 MDHEN, CDR2 SYDVKM. V was clipped by 1 base and J by 5 bases; unmatched bases: 11. The CDR3 covers 17 residues. Here the CDR3 reads CASSLYSPGQGGETQYF. The CDR3 DNA is TGTGCCAGCAGTTTATACTCTCCGGGACAGGGCGGGGAGACCCAGTACTTC.